Presented here are 18 T cell receptor beta chains from one specimen sequenced in a study of blood T cell repertoires in COVID-19 (dated by TCRdb to the early 2020s). The library was built by means of the immunoSEQ multiplex PCR assay. The immuneACCESS repertoire file appears here via TCRdb, limited to in-frame rearrangements. These files lack a portion of the clones; in checked studies, under half of the deficit traces to unresolved V genes, and the cause of the others is not known. The sample table records 300,000 to 400,000 clones; roughly 90% of these occur just once. The ten top clones hold under 4.5% of the sample. The source material was peripheral blood. The source of these receptors is a woman in her 50s with active or convalescent COVID-19.

The V call is TRBV6-6, the J call TRBJ1-1, with D maybe TRBD1 (5 bases). Germline values: CDR1 MNHNY, CDR2 SVGAGI (reference sequence). V gave up 2 bases and J gave up 0 bases, with 10 bases separating them. The CDR3 extends over 15 amino acids. CDR3 sequence (DNA): TGTGCCAGCAGTTACGCGACGGACATGAACACTGAAGCTTTCTTT. This codes for CASSYATDMNTEAFF.

This clone showed up just once. V gene TRBV7-2 combines with J gene TRBJ1-1; possible D gene TRBD1, 5 bases. The CDR3 is made up of 15 amino acids. Germline-derived CDR1 and CDR2 are SGHTA and FQGNSA. V lost 4 bases, J lost 4 bases, and 16 bases lay in between. The CDR3 sequence is CASSSPPPGGTEAFF. The CDR3 DNA is TGTGCCAGCAGCTCCCCGCCCCCCGGGGGCACTGAAGCTTTCTTT.

The chain uses TRBV28 and TRBJ2-7; TRBD1 agrees at 8 bases. This CDR3 has 14 amino acids. V dropped 2 bases and J dropped 5; count of bases not matched to a gene: 5. Germline V gene lookup returns CDR1 MDHEN and CDR2 SYDVKM. The CDR3 sequence: CASSLNRGAHEQYF. For the CDR3, the DNA is TGTGCCAGCAGTTTAAACAGGGGGGCCCACGAGCAGTACTTC.

The chain is built from TRBV6-5 and TRBJ2-7; 7 bases agree with TRBD1. This CDR3 is built from 13 residues. V was pared by 6 bases and J by 3 bases, with 5 bases of the junction left unmatched. Germline CDR1 MNHEY, CDR2 SVGAGI. The CDR3 nucleotides are TGTGCCAGCAGCTTGGGACAGCTCTACGAGCAGTACTTC. Encoded protein: CASSLGQLYEQYF.

This chain joins TRBV29-1 and TRBJ1-1, with a tentative D call TRBD1 (6 bases). The CDR3 is 15 residues long. CDR1 SQVTM and CDR2 ANQGSEA come from the germline V gene. V lost 4 bases, J lost 4 bases, and 19 bases lay in between. CDR3 protein: CSVAVSAGDPTEAFF. For the CDR3, the DNA is TGCAGCGTTGCTGTATCGGCAGGGGACCCCACTGAAGCTTTCTTT.

The chain employs TRBV6-2 or TRBV6-3 and TRBJ2-4; 7 bases agree with TRBD2. The CDR3 length is 16 residues. CDR1 and CDR2 from the germline V gene are MNHEY and SVGEGT. The trim removed 6 bases at V and 0 bases at J, leaving 8 bases unmatched. CDR3 loop: CASSLAALLAKNIQYF. CDR3 nucleotide sequence: TGTGCCAGCAGCCTAGCGGCCCTACTAGCCAAAAACATTCAGTACTTC.

This chain connects TRBV6-2 or TRBV6-3 to TRBJ1-2; the match to TRBD1 covers 12 bases. Germline loops: CDR1 MNHEY, CDR2 SVGEGT. The CDR3 totals 17 residues. J gave up 9 bases and V 1 base, and 12 bases lay outside the gene matches. DNA for the CDR3: TGTGCCAGCAGTTACTACCGGGACAGGGGGCTTCTAACTAGCTACACCTTC. It encodes CASSYYRDRGLLTSYTF.

The V call is TRBV19, the J call TRBJ1-2, with unresolved D. CDR3 length equals 16 residues. Germline CDR1 and CDR2: LNHDA and SQIVND (reference sequence). Between the trimmed V and J ends, which lost 3 bases and 5 bases, there was a span of 19 bases. CDR3 in amino acids: CASSIAGGGAVYGYTF. CDR3 in DNA: TGTGCCAGTAGTATTGCAGGCGGAGGAGCGGTTTATGGCTACACCTTC.

The chain has TRBV5-1 and TRBJ1-1, with TRBD1 matching over 7 bases. The V gene end was trimmed by 4 bases and the J gene end by 8 bases; junction bases not matched to a gene: 11. Germline-derived CDR1 and CDR2 are SGHRS and YFSETQ. This CDR3 is built from 14 residues. Written as DNA, the CDR3 is TGCGCCAGCAGCACCGTCACAGGGGCAAGAGAAGCTTTCTTT. Translated, it gives CASSTVTGAREAFF.

V is TRBV3-1 (or the pseudogene TRBV3-2) and J is TRBJ1-4, with TRBD1 matching over 8 bases. The CDR3 has 13 residues. J was trimmed by 10 bases and V by 1 base; bases with no gene match: 2. Per the germline V gene, CDR1 is LGHDT and CDR2 is YNNKEL (reference sequence). This CDR3 reads CASSQGDRGKLFF. CDR3 coding DNA: TGTGCCAGCAGCCAAGGTGACAGGGGAAAACTGTTTTTT.

This chain links TRBV5-4 with TRBJ1-1, with D unclear. Trimming shortened V by 4 bases and J by 5 bases, and 9 bases separated the two germline ends. Per the germline V gene, CDR1 is SGHNT and CDR2 is YYREEE (reference sequence). CDR3 length equals 12 residues. The CDR3 sequence: CASSLVKTEAFF. CDR3 nucleotide sequence: TGTGCCAGCAGCCTAGTTAAGACTGAAGCTTTCTTT.

The rearrangement joins TRBV11-2 to TRBJ1-3; no clear D. The germline V gene has CDR1 SGHAT and CDR2 FQNNGV. V was pared by 5 bases and J by 4 bases, with 27 bases between. The CDR3 is 19 amino acids. CDR3 sequence reads: CASSRSPEDAAKVGNTIYF. For the CDR3, the DNA is TGTGCCAGCAGCCGAAGTCCCGAGGATGCCGCTAAGGTGGGAAACACCATATATTTT. Using reference TRBV11-2 and TRBJ1-3 for the parts outside the CDR3, the full variable domain is EAGVAQSPRYKIIEKRQSVAFWCNPISGHATLYWYQQILGQGPKLLIQFQNNGVVDDSQLPKDRFSAERLKGVDSTLKIQPAKLEDSAVYLCASSRSPEDAAKVGNTIYFGEGSWLTVV.

J is TRBJ2-3 and V is TRBV27; perhaps TRBD1 as D (5 bases). With 1 base removed from V and 3 bases from J, the gap between germline ends came to 8 bases. The length of the CDR3 is 14 residues. Per germline, CDR1 MNHEY and CDR2 SMNVEV (reference sequence). CDR3 amino acids: CASSLLPGTDTQYF. CDR3 DNA sequence: TGTGCCAGCAGTTTATTGCCAGGGACAGATACGCAGTATTTT.

The V gene is TRBV27, the J gene TRBJ2-5; a possible D gene is TRBD2 (6 bases). The CDR3 covers 14 residues. Germline V gene lookup returns CDR1 MNHEY and CDR2 SMNVEV (reference sequence). V was clipped by 5 bases and J by 4 bases, with 14 bases between them. As DNA, the CDR3 is TGTGCCAGCAGTAGACTAGATAACTCAGAGACCCAGTACTTC. This translates into CASSRLDNSETQYF.

The rearrangement uses TRBV7-9 and TRBJ2-7; a weak D match, TRBD1 (7 bases). Trimming took off 5 bases at V and 6 bases at J, with 17 bases between the two ends. Germline CDR1 and CDR2: SEHNR and FQNEAQ (reference sequence). CDR3 size: 14 residues. The CDR3 coding sequence is TGTGCCAGCAGCCCTGGGGGGCAGGGGGGCGAGCAGTACTTC. It specifies CASSPGGQGGEQYF.

This rearrangement joins TRBV3-1 (or the pseudogene TRBV3-2) to TRBJ1-2; D is possibly TRBD1 (5 bases). This CDR3 contains 14 residues. Germline V CDR1 and CDR2: LGHDT, YNNKEL (reference sequence). Trimming removed 0 bases at V and 2 bases at J, with 7 bases between. This CDR3 reads CASSQDNRNYGYTF. Written as DNA, the CDR3 is TGTGCCAGCAGCCAAGATAACAGGAACTATGGCTACACCTTC.

The chain has TRBV5-1 and TRBJ2-2; D perhaps matches TRBD1 (5 bases). The CDR3 consists of 14 residues. CDR1 is SGHRS, CDR2 YFSETQ, per germline. V lost 3 bases and J 1 base, leaving 7 bases between the germline ends. DNA for the CDR3: TGCGCCAGCAGCTCAGGACAGAACACCGGGGAGCTGTTTTTT. Protein sequence: CASSSGQNTGELFF.

V is TRBV5-1 and J is TRBJ1-5; D is uncertain. CDR1 and CDR2 (germline): SGHRS, YFSETQ. This CDR3 has 15 amino acids. Trimming removed 2 bases at V and 0 bases at J, with 9 bases between. The CDR3 DNA reads as TGCGCCAGCAGCTTTTGGCCGGGTAGCAATCAGCCCCAGCATTTT. It translates to CASSFWPGSNQPQHF.